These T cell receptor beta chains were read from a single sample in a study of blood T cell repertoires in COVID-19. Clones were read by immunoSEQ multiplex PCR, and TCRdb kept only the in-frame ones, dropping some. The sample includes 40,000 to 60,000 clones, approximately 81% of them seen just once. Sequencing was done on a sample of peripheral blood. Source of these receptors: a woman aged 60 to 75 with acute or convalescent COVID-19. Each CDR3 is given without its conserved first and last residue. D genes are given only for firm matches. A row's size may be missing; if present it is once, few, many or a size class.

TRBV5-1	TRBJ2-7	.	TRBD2	ASSPGGTGIYEQY
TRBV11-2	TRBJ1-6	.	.	ASSLGREDNSPLH
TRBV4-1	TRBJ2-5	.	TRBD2	ASSQERAGGPRETQY
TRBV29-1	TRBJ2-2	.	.	SVAPVRGGTGELF
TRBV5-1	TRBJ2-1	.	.	ASSLAMGAGSEQF
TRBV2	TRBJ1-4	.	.	ASSAETRGGEKLF
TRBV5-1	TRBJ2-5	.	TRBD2	ASSQGLAQDQETQY
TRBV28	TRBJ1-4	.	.	ASSSKQGFDEKLF
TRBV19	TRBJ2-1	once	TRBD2	ASSVSGTSGRADYNEQF
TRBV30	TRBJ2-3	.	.	AWGSGVAHTDTQY
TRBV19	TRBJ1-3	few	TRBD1	ASWTQGVGNTIY
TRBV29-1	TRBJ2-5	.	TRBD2	SVCQSGNQETQY
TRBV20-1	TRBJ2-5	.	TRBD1	SARRDREIY
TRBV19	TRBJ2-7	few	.	ASSRRGGGSYEQY
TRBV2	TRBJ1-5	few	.	ASMMTGDNQPQH
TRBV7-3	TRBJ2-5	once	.	ASPKSMGGGETQY
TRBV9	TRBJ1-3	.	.	ASSASGAGDTIY
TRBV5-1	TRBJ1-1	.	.	ASSLAVSGTSRSTEAF
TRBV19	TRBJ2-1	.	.	ASSIGRGRNEQF
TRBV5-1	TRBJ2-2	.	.	ASRRAGDTGELF
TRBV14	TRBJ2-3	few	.	ASSQRLAGASTDTQY
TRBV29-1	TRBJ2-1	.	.	SFPAGTSYNEQF
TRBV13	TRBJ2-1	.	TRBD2	ASSSLALREGPHEQF
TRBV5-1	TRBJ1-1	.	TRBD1	ASSLYRGQNTEAF
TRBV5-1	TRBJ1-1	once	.	ASSIEFGRPEAF
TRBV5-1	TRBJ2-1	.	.	ASSGGTAPSYNEQF
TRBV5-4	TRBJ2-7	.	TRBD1	ASSRGDRGPYEQY
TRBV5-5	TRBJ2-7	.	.	ASSSGPEQY
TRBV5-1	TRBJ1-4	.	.	ASSVGTPNEKLF
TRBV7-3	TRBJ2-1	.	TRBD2	ASSLLAGGPNEQF
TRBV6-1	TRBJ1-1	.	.	ASSEALGLEAF
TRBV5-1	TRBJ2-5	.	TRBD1	ASSSTWTGGKETQY
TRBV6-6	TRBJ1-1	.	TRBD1	ASSYGTGRVTEAF
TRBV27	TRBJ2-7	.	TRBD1	ASRGRTGGLGSYEQY
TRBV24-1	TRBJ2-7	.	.	ATSDGGGDEQY
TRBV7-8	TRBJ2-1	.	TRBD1	ASSEGQMLYNEQF
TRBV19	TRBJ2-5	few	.	ASSIDWGSSGETQY
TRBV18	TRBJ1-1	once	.	ASSPPIQGNRNAF
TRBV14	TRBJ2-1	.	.	ASSNQGWRNEQF
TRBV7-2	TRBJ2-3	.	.	ASSLGPPDTQY
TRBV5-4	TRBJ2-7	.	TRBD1	ASSLVGQGVGEQY
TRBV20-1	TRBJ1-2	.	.	SAIDVYGYT
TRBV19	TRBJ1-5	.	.	ARPPVHQPQH
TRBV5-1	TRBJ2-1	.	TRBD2	ASRPLAGGPDEQF
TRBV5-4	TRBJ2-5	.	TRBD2	ASSSGLATKETQY
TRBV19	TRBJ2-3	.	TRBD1	ASRSQGNPTDTQY
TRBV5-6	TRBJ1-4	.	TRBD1	ASSLPPGGSNEKLF
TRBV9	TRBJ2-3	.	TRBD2	ASSVVGGGTDTQY
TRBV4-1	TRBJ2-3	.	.	ASSQGQADTQY
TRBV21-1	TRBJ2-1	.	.	ASSKALSVAGATLNEQF
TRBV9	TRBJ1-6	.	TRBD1	ASSVTGDSPLH
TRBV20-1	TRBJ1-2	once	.	SASSGVSNYGYT
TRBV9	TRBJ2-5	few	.	ASSVLDSQTQY
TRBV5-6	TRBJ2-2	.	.	ASSQGSGTGELF
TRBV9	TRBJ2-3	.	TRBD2	ASSAGLERDTQY